Below, 12 T cell receptor beta chains from the same sample are listed, as sequenced in a study of blood T cell repertoires in COVID-19. Libraries were prepared by immunoSEQ multiplex PCR; TCRdb keeps only in-frame clonotypes and omits some of them. The repertoire holds more than 35,000 clones, with about 91% as singletons. Sequencing was performed on peripheral blood. The receptors come from a woman aged 25 to 39 in a cohort sampled during active COVID-19.

The chain links TRBV4-2 to TRBJ1-1; D may be TRBD1 (5 bases). The CDR3 is 19 residues long. V lost 1 base to trimming and J lost 1 base, with 22 bases between them. Looked up from germline, CDR1 is LGHNA and CDR2 is YNFKEQ. The CDR3 nucleotides read TGTGCCAGCAGCCAAGTATCGGGATTAATCGCGGGGGAGAACACTGAAGCTTTCTTT. It yields the protein CASSQVSGLIAGENTEAFF.

The chain carries TRBV6-5 and TRBJ1-4; no clear D. This CDR3 contains 15 residues. Germline CDR1 MNHEY, CDR2 SVGAGI. Deletions cut 0 bases from V and 8 bases from J, with 13 bases between. The chain's CDR3 is CASSYSGYLGEKLFF. The CDR3 DNA sequence: TGTGCCAGCAGTTACTCCGGTTATCTGGGCGAAAAACTGTTTTTT.

The chain uses TRBV10-2 and TRBJ2-5; 9 bases line up with TRBD2. Germline V gene sequence: CDR1 WSHSY, CDR2 SAAADI. The CDR3 is made up of 15 amino acids. The V gene end was trimmed by 6 bases and the J gene end by 4 bases; junction bases not matched to a gene: 9. DNA of the CDR3: TGCGCCAGCAGCGATCATGGGACTAGCATAGAGACCCAGTACTTC. The encoded protein is CASSDHGTSIETQYF.

V gene TRBV4-3 combines with J gene TRBJ1-2, with 7 bases that match TRBD1. With 1 base clipped from V and 4 bases from J, the junction kept 9 bases outside the gene matches. This CDR3 contains 16 residues. Germline assignment: CDR1 LGHNA and CDR2 YSLEER. DNA of the CDR3: TGCGCCAGCAGCCAAGCACTCTCGGGACAGTTCTATGGCTACACCTTC. As protein: CASSQALSGQFYGYTF.

The chain joins TRBV2 to TRBJ2-3; D gene ambiguous. The CDR3 is made up of 14 amino acids. CDR1 is SNHLY and CDR2 is FYNNEI in the germline V gene. V dropped 7 bases and J dropped 0 bases, with 11 bases sitting between them. DNA of the CDR3: TGTGCCAGCACACAGTTCACTAGCACAGATACGCAGTATTTT. Its translation is CASTQFTSTDTQYF.

This sequence joins TRBV14 and TRBJ2-5, with D perhaps TRBD2 (6 bases). V was cut by 4 bases and J by 5 bases, with 17 bases left in between. This CDR3 contains 15 residues. Germline V CDR1 and CDR2: SGHDN, FVKESK. CDR3 amino acids: CASSLYGRGGETQYF. DNA of the CDR3: TGTGCCAGCAGCCTTTATGGCCGTGGGGGGGAGACCCAGTACTTC.

This chain connects TRBV27 to TRBJ2-3, with 8 bases fitting TRBD2. Germline CDR1 and CDR2: MNHEY and SMNVEV (reference sequence). Trimming removed 7 bases from V and 5 bases from J; junction bases left unmatched: 11. The CDR3 totals 15 residues. As DNA, the CDR3 is TGTGCCAGCACCCTCCACGGGAGGGCTCAAGATACGCAGTATTTT. Translating it yields CASTLHGRAQDTQYF.

V is TRBV4-2 and J is TRBJ1-2, with D possibly being TRBD1 (6 bases). CDR1 LGHNA and CDR2 YNFKEQ come from the germline V gene. The V end was cut by 4 bases, the J end by 3 bases, with 12 bases between. The CDR3 extends over 14 amino acids. In nucleotides, the CDR3 is TGTGCCAGCAGCCTCTTAGAGGGGGACTATGGCTACACCTTC. It is translated as CASSLLEGDYGYTF.

The chain combines TRBV7-2 with TRBJ2-5; D is perhaps TRBD2 (5 bases). The CDR3 consists of 15 residues. Trimming left V 1 base short and J 4 bases short, with 13 bases between. Per germline, CDR1 SGHTA and CDR2 FQGNSA. CDR3 amino acids: CASSLGRGTRETQYF. CDR3 DNA sequence: TGTGCCAGCAGCTTAGGTCGGGGAACCAGAGAGACCCAGTACTTC.

V and J are TRBV24-1 and TRBJ2-7; D is perhaps TRBD2 (5 bases). The V gene's germline CDR1 is KGHDR and CDR2 SFDVKD. There are 15 residues in the CDR3. Trimming removed 5 bases from V and 7 bases from J, with 20 bases in between. The CDR3 region has the DNA TGTGCCACCAGTGCCGGGAAGGCTCCTTTTGAAGAGCAGTACTTC. It specifies CATSAGKAPFEEQYF.

The chain combines TRBV21-1 with TRBJ2-1; the table calls TRBD2, which could not be checked here. TRBV21-1 has pseudogene status. This CDR3 is 16 amino acids long. The CDR3 loop is CASSKVWLADYNEQFF. CDR3 coding DNA: TGTGCCAGCAGCAAAGTCTGGCTAGCGGACTACAATGAGCAGTTCTTC.

The J gene is TRBJ2-5, the V gene TRBV24-1, with a tentative D call TRBD2 (6 bases). Germline V gene lookup returns CDR1 KGHDR and CDR2 SFDVKD. This CDR3 spans 15 amino acids. Trimming took off 3 bases at V and 1 base at J, with 11 bases between the two ends. As DNA, the CDR3 is TGTGCCACCAGTGATCTCGGGGGAGGCCAAGAGACCCAGTACTTC. Translating gives CATSDLGGGQETQYF.